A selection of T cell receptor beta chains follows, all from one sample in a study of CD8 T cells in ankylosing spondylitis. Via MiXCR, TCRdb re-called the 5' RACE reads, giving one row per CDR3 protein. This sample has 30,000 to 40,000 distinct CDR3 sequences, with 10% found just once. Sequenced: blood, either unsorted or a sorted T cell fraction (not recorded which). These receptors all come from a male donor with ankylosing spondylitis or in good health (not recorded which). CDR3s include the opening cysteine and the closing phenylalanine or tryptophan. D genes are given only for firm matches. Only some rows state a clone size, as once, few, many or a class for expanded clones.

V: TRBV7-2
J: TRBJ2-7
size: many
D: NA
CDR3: CASSLDPGPYYEQYF
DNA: TGTGCCAGCAGCTTAGATCCCGGTCCATACTACGAGCAGTACTTC

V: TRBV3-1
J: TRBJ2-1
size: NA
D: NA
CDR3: CASNSCGNTYNEQFF
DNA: TGTGCCAGCAACTCATGCGGGAATACCTACAATGAGCAGTTCTTC

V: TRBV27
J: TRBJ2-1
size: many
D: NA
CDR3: CASREWRDDNEQFF
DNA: TGTGCCAGCAGAGAGTGGCGGGATGACAATGAGCAGTTCTTC

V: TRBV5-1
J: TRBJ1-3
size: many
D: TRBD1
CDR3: CASSGGQGPSGNTIYF
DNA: TGCGCCAGCAGCGGGGGACAGGGCCCCTCTGGAAACACCATATATTTT

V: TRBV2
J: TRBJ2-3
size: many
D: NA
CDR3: CASSEASGTNQDTQYF
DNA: TGTGCCAGCAGTGAAGCCTCCGGAACAAACCAAGATACGCAGTATTTT

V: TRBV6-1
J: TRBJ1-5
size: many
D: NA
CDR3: CASSRGGSNQPQHF
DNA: TGTGCCAGCAGCCGCGGGGGGTCCAATCAGCCCCAGCATTTT

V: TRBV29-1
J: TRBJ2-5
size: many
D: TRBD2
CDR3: CSAFGLDGETQYF
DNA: TGCAGCGCCTTCGGACTAGACGGGGAGACCCAGTACTTC

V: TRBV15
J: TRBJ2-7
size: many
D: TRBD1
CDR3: CATSRDVSPGTGFSYEQYF
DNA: TGTGCCACCAGCAGAGATGTTTCACCCGGGACAGGTTTCTCCTACGAGCAGTACTTC

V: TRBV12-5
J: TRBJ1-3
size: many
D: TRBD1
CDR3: CASGLGTGAFGNTIYF
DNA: TGTGCTAGTGGTTTGGGGACAGGGGCATTTGGAAACACCATATATTTT

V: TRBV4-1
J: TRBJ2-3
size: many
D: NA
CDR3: CASSPRGRELTDTQYF
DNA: TGCGCCAGCAGCCCTCGGGGGCGGGAGTTAACAGATACGCAGTATTTT

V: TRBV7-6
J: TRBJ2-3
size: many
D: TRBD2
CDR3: CASSLAIREGPDTQYF
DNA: TGTGCCAGCAGCTTAGCGATCCGGGAGGGCCCAGATACGCAGTATTTT

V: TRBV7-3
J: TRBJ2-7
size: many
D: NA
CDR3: CASSLMSGSSYEQYF
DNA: TGTGCCAGCAGCTTAATGTCGGGGAGCTCCTACGAGCAGTACTTC

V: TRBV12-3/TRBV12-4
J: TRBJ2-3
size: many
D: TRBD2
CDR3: CASTAGLAGVADTQYF
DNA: TGTGCCAGCACCGCGGGACTAGCGGGAGTTGCAGATACGCAGTATTTT

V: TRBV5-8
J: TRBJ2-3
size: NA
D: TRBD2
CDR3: CASNGLETDTQYF
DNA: TGTGCCAGCAACGGACTAGAAACAGATACGCAGTATTTT

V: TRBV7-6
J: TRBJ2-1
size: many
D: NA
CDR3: CASSNPTGSENNEQFF
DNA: TGTGCCAGCAGCAACCCCACAGGGAGTGAAAACAATGAGCAGTTCTTC

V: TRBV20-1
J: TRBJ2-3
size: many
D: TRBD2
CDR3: CSAVSGSGTDTQYF
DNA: TGCAGTGCGGTTAGCGGGAGTGGCACAGATACGCAGTATTTT

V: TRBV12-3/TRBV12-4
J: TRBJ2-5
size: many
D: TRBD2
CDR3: CASSPPGLRAQYF
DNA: TGTGCCAGCAGCCCGCCGGGACTACGGGCCCAGTACTTC

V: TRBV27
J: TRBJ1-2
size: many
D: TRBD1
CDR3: CASSPGQGSGGYTF
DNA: TGTGCCAGCAGTCCGGGACAGGGGTCGGGTGGCTACACCTTC

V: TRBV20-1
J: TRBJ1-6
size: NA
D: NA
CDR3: CSAGSSYNSPLHF
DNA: TGCAGTGCCGGGAGCTCCTATAATTCACCCCTCCACTTT

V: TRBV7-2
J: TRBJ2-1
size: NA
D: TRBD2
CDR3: CASSLAGSGGPYNEQFF
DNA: TGTGCCAGCAGCTTAGCGGGTAGCGGGGGGCCCTACAATGAGCAGTTCTTC

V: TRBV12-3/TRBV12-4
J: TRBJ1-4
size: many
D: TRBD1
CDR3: CASSWGQGNEKLFF
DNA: TGTGCCAGCAGTTGGGGACAGGGGAATGAAAAACTGTTTTTT

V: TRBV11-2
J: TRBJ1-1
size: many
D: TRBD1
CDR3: CASSLALQGWSTEAFF
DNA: TGTGCCAGCAGCTTAGCGTTACAGGGGTGGAGCACTGAAGCTTTCTTT

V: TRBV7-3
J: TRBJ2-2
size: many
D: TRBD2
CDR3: CASSFPRGSGRDIIGNTGELFF
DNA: TGTGCCAGCAGCTTCCCGCGGGGTAGCGGGAGGGATATAATAGGGAACACCGGGGAGCTGTTTTTT

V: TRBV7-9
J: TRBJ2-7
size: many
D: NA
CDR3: CASSLDGFSDEQYF
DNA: TGTGCCAGCAGCTTAGATGGGTTTTCGGACGAGCAGTACTTC

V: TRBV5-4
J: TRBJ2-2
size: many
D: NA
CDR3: CASSLDGTTNTGELFF
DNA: TGTGCCAGCAGCTTGGACGGGACAACTAACACCGGGGAGCTGTTTTTT

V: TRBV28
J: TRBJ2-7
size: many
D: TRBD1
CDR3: CASSLIQTGYYEQYF
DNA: TGTGCCAGCAGCCTGATTCAGACAGGGTACTACGAGCAGTACTTC

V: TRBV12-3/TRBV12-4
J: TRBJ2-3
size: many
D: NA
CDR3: CASSFLAGSSTDTQYF
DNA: TGTGCCAGCAGTTTTTTGGCGGGGTCTAGCACAGATACGCAGTATTTT

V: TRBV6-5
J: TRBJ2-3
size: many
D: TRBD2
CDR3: CASSPRTSSSTDTQYF
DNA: TGTGCCAGCAGTCCTAGGACTAGCTCTAGCACAGATACGCAGTATTTT

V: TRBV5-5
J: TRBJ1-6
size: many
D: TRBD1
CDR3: CASRGPGTGGYNSPLHF
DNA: TGTGCCAGCAGGGGTCCCGGGACAGGGGGGTATAATTCACCCCTCCACTTT

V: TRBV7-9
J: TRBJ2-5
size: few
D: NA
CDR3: CASSLGQKETQYF
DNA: TGTGCCAGCAGCTTAGGACAAAAAGAGACCCAGTACTTC

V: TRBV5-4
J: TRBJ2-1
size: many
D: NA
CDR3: CASSWGIDSYNEQFF
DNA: TGTGCCAGCAGCTGGGGGATCGACAGTTACAATGAGCAGTTCTTC

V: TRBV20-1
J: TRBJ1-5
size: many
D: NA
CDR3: CSALTGHNQPQHF
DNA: TGCAGTGCTCTGACAGGCCACAATCAGCCCCAGCATTTT

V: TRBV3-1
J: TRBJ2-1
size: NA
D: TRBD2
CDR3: CASSQVGGSSEQFF
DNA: TGTGCCAGCAGCCAAGTTGGCGGGAGCTCTGAGCAGTTCTTC

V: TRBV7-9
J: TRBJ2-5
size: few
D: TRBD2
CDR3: CASSSRTSGKGETQYF
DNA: TGTGCCAGCAGCTCCCGGACTAGCGGGAAGGGAGAGACCCAGTACTTC

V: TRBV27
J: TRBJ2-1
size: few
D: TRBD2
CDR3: CASSLSLAGVQFF
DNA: TGTGCCAGCAGTTTAAGCCTAGCGGGAGTTCAATTCTTC

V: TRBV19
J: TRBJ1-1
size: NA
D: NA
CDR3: CASSITPGTEAFF
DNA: TGTGCCAGTAGTATCACCCCGGGGACTGAAGCTTTCTTT

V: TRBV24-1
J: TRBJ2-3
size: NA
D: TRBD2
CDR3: CATSDSSLAGFDTQYF
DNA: TGTGCCACCAGTGATTCGTCCCTAGCGGGCTTTGATACGCAGTATTTT